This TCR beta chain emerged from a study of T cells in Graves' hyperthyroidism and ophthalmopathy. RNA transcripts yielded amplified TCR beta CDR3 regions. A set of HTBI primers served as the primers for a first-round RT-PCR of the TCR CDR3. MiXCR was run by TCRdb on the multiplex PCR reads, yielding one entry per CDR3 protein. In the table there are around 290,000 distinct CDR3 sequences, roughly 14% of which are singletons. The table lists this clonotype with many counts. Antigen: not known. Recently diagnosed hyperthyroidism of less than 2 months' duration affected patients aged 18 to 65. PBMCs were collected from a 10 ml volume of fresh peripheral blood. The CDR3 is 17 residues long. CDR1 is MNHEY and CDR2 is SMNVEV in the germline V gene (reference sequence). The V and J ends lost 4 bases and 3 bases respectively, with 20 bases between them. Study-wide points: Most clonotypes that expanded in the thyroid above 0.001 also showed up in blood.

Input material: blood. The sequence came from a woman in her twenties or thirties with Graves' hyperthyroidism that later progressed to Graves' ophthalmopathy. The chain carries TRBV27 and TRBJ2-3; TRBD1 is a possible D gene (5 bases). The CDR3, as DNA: TGTGCCAGCAGTTCGGCAGGGATGACGGCGATGACAGATACGCAGTATTTT. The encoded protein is CASSSAGMTAMTDTQYF.